This T cell receptor (beta chain) was observed in a study of CD8+CD57+ T cells in acquired aplastic anemia. By flow cytometry, patients selected for sequencing had shown an expansion of CD8+CD57+ cells. Every patient was diagnosed with severe acquired aplastic anemia. This CDR3 spans 12 amino acids. Trimming removed 2 bases at V and 8 bases at J, with 10 bases between. Looked up from germline, CDR1 is SNHLY and CDR2 is FYNNEI. This clonotype was recorded at least ten times. TCR beta VDJ combinations and CDR3 sequences were profiled from genomic DNA. TCRdb fed the reads into MiXCR, producing one record per CDR3 protein. The table includes 180,000 or so distinct CDR3 sequences, less than 60% detected once.

Sequencing was done on a sample of sorted CD4+, CD8+, or CD8+CD57+ T cells (not recorded which) from PBMCs. The clonotype originates from a human donor with aplastic anemia. This rearrangement joins TRBV2 to TRBJ2-7; perhaps TRBD1 as D (5 bases). DNA of the CDR3: TGTGCCAGCAGTGAACAGGGTTTACAGCAGTACTTC. Protein sequence: CASSEQGLQQYF.